This T cell receptor (beta chain) was recorded in a study of shared clonotypes between healthy human individuals. Overall study: CD4 naive and memory got three plates each, CD8 naive two, CD8 memory one.

Points from the study as a whole: Clonotypes shared by all four donors outscored non-shared clonotypes in generation probability.

Germline loops: CDR1 WSHSY, CDR2 SAAADI. J was trimmed by 5 bases and V by 4 bases; bases with no gene match: 9. The CDR3 consists of 16 residues. In the naive CD8 group, cells lacked CD45RO and were positively selected for CCR7, so terminally differentiated effector memory CD45RA+ cells were left out. Deep-level settings were used for running the assay. TCRdb's copy holds only in-frame clones and misses some; the assay was immunoSEQ multiplex PCR. This table holds about 2.2 million clones, approximately 94% found once. For this clone: Its antigen remains unidentified.

The gene calls are TRBV10-2 and TRBJ2-2; 8 bases agree with TRBD1. Material: naive CD8+ T cells from PBMCs. The receptor comes from a man aged 18 to 35 in good health. Some clones in this sample may be carry-over from other donors' samples. The CDR3 sequence is CASSALQGEITGELFF. CDR3 bases: TGCGCCAGCAGTGCCTTACAGGGGGAAATAACCGGGGAGCTGTTTTTT.